Sequencing of this TCR beta chain was carried out in a study of Ad26.COV2.S vaccination and SARS-CoV-2 variants listed by TCRdb under 2021. Regarding the research as a whole: Vaccine-arm donors came from COV1001, a multicentre, randomized, double-blind, placebo-controlled phase I-IIa trial of Ad26.COV2.S in healthy adults. Dosing of Ad26.COV2.S was intramuscular, at either 5x10^10 or 1x10^11 viral particles, delivered as one shot or as two shots spaced 56 days apart. TCRbeta repertoire sequencing was used to assess the specificity and breadth of SARS-CoV-2-reactive T cell receptors after Ad26.COV2.S vaccination. A total of approximately 30 samples were included in the TCR-sequenced set, comprising 19 Ad26.COV2.S vaccine recipients, 5 placebo recipients and 8 SARS-CoV-2 convalescent individuals. Trial participants were randomized into five groups of five: low-dose or high-dose Ad26.COV2.S given once or twice, or placebo on both occasions. Throughout the experiments and outcome assessment, investigators stayed blinded to trial group allocation.

With respect to this clone: No cognate antigen has been identified for it. Nothing much larger sits one base from this clone, and base qualities are not available.

The CDR3 has 12 amino acids, counting the end cysteine and phenylalanine. The retained sequence is limited to the CDR3, 36 bases, with the frame set at the first base. CDR1 and CDR2 are drawn from the germline V gene: MNHEY, SVGAGI. Cut back by 4 bases and 4 bases, the V and J ends lie 8 bases apart. The immunoSEQ Assay was used to sequence TCRbeta CDR3 regions. After extraction, genomic DNA underwent amplification by bias-controlled multiplex PCR, followed by high-throughput sequencing. Turning to the authors' computational methods: To quantify the absolute abundance of every unique TCRbeta CDR3 region, sequences were collapsed and filtered. Usable DNA was measured by amplifying reference genes present in all nucleated cells, and TCRbeta template counts were normalized to that usable DNA to estimate T cell fraction. Repertoire TCRs were annotated as SARS-CoV-2-specific by exact matching of V gene, CDR3 amino acid sequence and J gene to a known reactive TCR set. The reference SARS-CoV-2 TCR set was obtained from MIRA and was filtered for enrichment in COVID-19-positive ImmuneCODE repertoires, whereby public or cross-reactive TCRs were removed. Using the MIRA antigens, annotated TCRs were further analysed by specific ORF or by position within an ORF. Breadth was defined as annotated unique rearrangements over total unique productive rearrangements; depth was the summed frequency of those rearrangements. Two-sided Wilcoxon rank-sum tests were applied when comparing TCR breadth between groups. What TCRdb holds here is the immuneACCESS table cut down to in-frame rearrangements. Part of the clones is not present; checked against another copy, under half of the missing clones reflect an unresolved V gene, and the others are unexplained. D and trimming were read from the DNA, whereas the V and J calls and clone size are those reported in that table. Within this sample are roughly 320,000 clones, with approximately 86% of them counted one time only. The ten top clones hold approximately 1.9% of the sample.

This specimen's treatment or condition label, per the study, means: about 20 received Ad26.COV2.S at low or high dose, single or two shots; 5 received placebo; per-sample allocation not given. Repertoires of vaccine and placebo recipients were sequenced from samples collected on day 63 after the first injection. In Cohort 1b, more than 20 adults aged 18-55 years were enrolled at a single site in Boston, USA, between 29 July and 7 August 2020. As a vaccine, Ad26.COV2.S was a replication-incompetent adenovirus type 26 vector that expressed a prefusion-stabilized SARS-CoV-2 spike protein derived from the original Wuhan strain. Points the paper makes about the study in general: It was noted by the authors that total T cell responses may have been underestimated by the TCR breadth and depth analyses. The study was not powered for comparison of responses between vaccine doses or regimens. After vaccination, substantial breadth of spike-specific CD8+ and CD4+ T cell responses was reported. Non-spike TCR breadth was comparable between vaccine and placebo recipients, consistent with the vaccine containing only spike. Higher spike-specific TCR breadth was observed in Ad26.COV2.S recipients than in placebo recipients (P = 0.0014).

Recombination connected TRBV6-5 to TRBJ2-7; no D gene call is confident. The TCR sequence derives from a person between 18 and 59 years old who received the Ad26.COV2.S COVID-19 vaccine or a placebo. This sample comprised peripheral blood, obtained in a trial of Ad26.COV2.S vaccine versus placebo. DNA sequence: TGTGCCAGCAGTTCCGTCGAGTACGAGCAGTACTTC. Its product reads: CASSSVEYEQYF.